These 15 T cell receptor beta chains were sequenced from one sample in a study of response to subunit inactivated influenza vaccine. One entry per CDR3 protein, called by TCRdb with MiXCR from the RT-PCR reads. Of about 540,000 distinct CDR3 sequences detected, roughly a quarter appear once; the ten largest clones hold under 3.5%. These same data were also listed under a study on T cells expressing NK-cell markers. Per that study: Generation of TCR beta cDNA was performed by 5'RACE template switching incorporating UMIs.

This specimen consisted of CD4+ T cells sorted from PBMCs, obtained about 11 days after vaccination. The receptor source for this set is a man aged 45-65 years who received an inactivated influenza vaccine.

This chain links TRBV18 with TRBJ1-1; D may be TRBD1 (5 bases). Germline V gene data show CDR1 as KGHSH and CDR2 as LQKENI. V lost 6 bases and J 0 bases, leaving 14 bases between the germline ends. There are 15 residues in the CDR3. The CDR3 coding sequence is TGTGCCAGCTCCCCGACAGTCACTATGAACACTGAAGCTTTCTTT. It codes for CASSPTVTMNTEAFF.

This clonotype was counted many times. The chain joins TRBV20-1 to TRBJ2-5, with 8 nucleotides matching TRBD2. The CDR3 is 15 amino acids. Germline assignment: CDR1 DFQATT and CDR2 SNEGSKA (reference sequence). Trimming took 6 bases from V and 4 from J; bases not matched to a gene: 13. The CDR3 reads CSASGWTSLRETQYF. Written as DNA, the CDR3 is TGCAGTGCGAGCGGCTGGACTAGCTTAAGAGAGACCCAGTACTTC.

This clonotype was found a few times. J is TRBJ1-1 and V is TRBV29-1; D remains unclear. V shed 1 base and J shed 4 bases, with 10 bases lying between them. Germline CDR1 SQVTM, CDR2 ANQGSEA. This CDR3 spans 13 amino acids. DNA for the CDR3: TGCAGCGTTGAAGGTCGGGCACTCACTGAAGCTTTCTTT. This sequence encodes CSVEGRALTEAFF. Complete variable domain (other parts from reference TRBV29-1 and TRBJ1-1): SAVISQKPSRDICQRGTSLTIQCQVDSQVTMMFWYRQQPGQSLTLIATANQGSEATYESGFVIDKFPISRPNLTFSTLTVSNMSPEDSSIYLCSVEGRALTEAFFGQGTRLTVV.

V usage is TRBV14 and J usage is TRBJ1-1; unclear D gene. From germline, CDR1 is SGHDN and CDR2 FVKESK. There are 15 residues in the CDR3. V was clipped by 0 bases and J by 4 bases, with 12 bases between them. CDR3 residues: CASSQDKEPVTEAFF. In DNA form, the CDR3 reads TGTGCCAGCAGCCAAGATAAGGAACCGGTCACTGAAGCTTTCTTT.

The sample holds a few counts of this clonotype. This sequence joins TRBV20-1 and TRBJ1-6; the D gene is possibly TRBD1 (5 bases). Germline-derived CDR1 and CDR2 are DFQATT and SNEGSKA (reference sequence). The CDR3 has 13 residues. V shed 5 bases and J shed 8 bases, with 13 bases lying between them. The DNA of the CDR3 is TGCAGTGCTCCCCGGCCGGGGGATTCACCCCTCCACTTT. It codes for CSAPRPGDSPLHF.

This clonotype was picked up a small number of times. This chain connects TRBV7-9 to TRBJ2-5, with TRBD1 as a possible D gene (5 bases). Germline loops: CDR1 SEHNR, CDR2 FQNEAQ (reference sequence). Trimming took 10 bases from V and 4 from J, leaving 19 bases between them. The CDR3 loop spans 14 amino acids. CDR3 region: CAIRMAGSGETQYF. CDR3 bases: TGTGCCATCAGGATGGCAGGGTCTGGAGAGACCCAGTACTTC.

This clonotype was counted between two and nine times. This chain links TRBV5-1 with TRBJ1-6, with D unresolved. The CDR3 has 15 amino acids. CDR1 and CDR2 from the germline V gene are SGHRS and YFSETQ. V lost 0 bases, J lost 6 bases, and 10 bases lay in between. CDR3 bases: TGCGCCAGCAGCTTGGCCGGGGATGGTAATTCACCCCTCCACTTT. It translates to CASSLAGDGNSPLHF. Full variable domain (outside the CDR3, taken from reference TRBV5-1 and TRBJ1-6): KAGVTQTPRYLIKTRGQQVTLSCSPISGHRSVSWYQQTPGQGLQFLFEYFSETQRNKGNFPGRFSGRQFSNSRSEMNVSTLELGDSALYLCASSLAGDGNSPLHFGNGTRLTVT.

This clonotype occurred once. The chain uses TRBV20-1 and TRBJ2-1; 7 bases are shared with TRBD2. The ends lost 7 bases at V and 7 bases at J; junction bases unmatched: 10. This CDR3 is 13 amino acids long. The germline V gene has CDR1 DFQATT and CDR2 SNEGSKA (reference sequence). This CDR3 is CSVLRREWNEQFF. CDR3 bases: TGCAGTGTGTTAAGGCGGGAGTGGAATGAGCAGTTCTTC.

This rearrangement joins TRBV29-1 to TRBJ2-7, with D hard to call. CDR1 and CDR2 from the germline V gene are SQVTM and ANQGSEA. V was cut by 6 bases and J by 6 bases, with 21 bases left in between. The CDR3 is 14 residues long. The CDR3 protein is CSVAVGQAESEQYF. CDR3 DNA sequence: TGCAGCGTGGCGGTTGGCCAGGCGGAATCCGAGCAGTACTTC.

The chain links TRBV7-2 to TRBJ2-3; TRBD2 agrees at 7 bases. CDR3 size: 15 residues. The germline CDR1 and CDR2 sequences are SGHTA and FQGNSA. The CDR3 reads CASSEGGRGTDTQYF. The CDR3 bases are TGTGCAAGCTCCGAGGGAGGGAGAGGCACAGATACGCAGTATTTT.

This clonotype was counted only a few times. CDR3 nucleotides: TGTGCCAGCAGCAAACACAGGAACACTGAAGCTTTCTTT. Its translation is CASSKHRNTEAFF. The chain couples TRBV6-6 to TRBJ1-1; D ambiguous. V shed 6 bases and J shed 1 base, with 9 bases lying between them. This CDR3 is built from 13 residues. Germline CDR1 MNHNY, CDR2 SVGAGI (reference sequence).

This clonotype was found a few times. CDR3 sequence (DNA): TGTGCCAGCAGCCCTGGACAGGGACGGGCTCGGGGCTACACCTTC. This codes for CASSPGQGRARGYTF. The V call is TRBV12-3 or TRBV12-4, the J call TRBJ1-2; 8 bases map to TRBD1. The CDR3 is 15 amino acids. The junction had 14 bases not matched to a gene; V was cut back by 6 bases and J by 8 bases.

The gene calls are TRBV10-3 and TRBJ2-5; D may be TRBD2 (5 bases). V was cut by 3 bases and J by 0 bases, with 8 bases left in between. This CDR3 is built from 14 residues. The V gene's germline CDR1 is ENHRY and CDR2 SYGVKD. The CDR3 nucleotides are TGTGCCATCAGTGACGGGATCAACCAAGAGACCCAGTACTTC. Translation: CAISDGINQETQYF.

This chain links TRBV10-3 with TRBJ2-2; 7 bases line up with TRBD1. J was trimmed by 2 bases and V by 6 bases; bases with no gene match: 12. Germline assignment: CDR1 ENHRY and CDR2 SYGVKD. There are 17 residues in the CDR3. The CDR3 nucleotides are TGTGCCATCAGCCGACAAACAGGGGCCCTCAACACCGGGGAGCTGTTTTTT. This sequence encodes CAISRQTGALNTGELFF.

A few counts support this clonotype. This chain connects TRBV9 to TRBJ2-7; D call uncertain. The germline gives CDR1 SGDLS, CDR2 YYNGEE. The CDR3 spans 14 residues. Trimming left V 0 bases short and J 6 bases short, with 13 bases between. The chain's CDR3 is CASSVEVSRSEQYF. DNA of the CDR3: TGTGCCAGCAGCGTAGAGGTTAGTCGGTCCGAGCAGTACTTC.